This paragraph covers one T cell receptor beta chain sequence. One heparinised blood draw averaging around 100 mL was given by each donor. Trimming left V 1 base short and J 0 bases short, with 6 bases between. The length of the CDR3 is 14 residues. Germline loops: CDR1 MGHRA, CDR2 YSYEKL. The sample comes from a study of beta chain features in type 1 diabetes. Every isolated RNA sample was fully reverse transcribed, so sequencing captured expressed TCRB transcripts. Naive, central memory and regulatory T cell samples came to a mean of roughly 4 million reads. TCRdb's copy holds only in-frame clones and misses some; the assay was immunoSEQ multiplex PCR. Among hundreds of thousands of clones, about a sixth were seen once, and the ten largest hold about 0.097%.

The clonotype was recovered from a man aged 18-30 years in good health. Material: naive CD4+ T cells from blood. V and J are TRBV4-1 and TRBJ1-1, with no clear D. In nucleotides, the CDR3 is TGCGCCAGCAGCCAAGGCACTTTGAACACTGAAGCTTTCTTT. This gives the protein CASSQGTLNTEAFF.